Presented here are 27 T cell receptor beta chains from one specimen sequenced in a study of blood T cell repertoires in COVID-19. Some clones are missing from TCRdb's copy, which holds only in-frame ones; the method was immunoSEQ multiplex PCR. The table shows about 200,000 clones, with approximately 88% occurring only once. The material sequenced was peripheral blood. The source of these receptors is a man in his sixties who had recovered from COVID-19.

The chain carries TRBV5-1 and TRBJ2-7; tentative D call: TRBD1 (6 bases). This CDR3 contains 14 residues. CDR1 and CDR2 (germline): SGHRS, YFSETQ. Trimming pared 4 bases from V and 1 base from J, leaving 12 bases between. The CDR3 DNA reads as TGCGCCAGCAGCAGGACAGCCCTGTCCTACGAGCAGTACTTC. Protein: CASSRTALSYEQYF.

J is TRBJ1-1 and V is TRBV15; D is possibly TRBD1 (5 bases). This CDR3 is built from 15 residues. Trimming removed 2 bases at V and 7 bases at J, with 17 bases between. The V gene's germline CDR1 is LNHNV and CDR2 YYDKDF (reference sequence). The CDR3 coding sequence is TGTGCCACCAGCAGATTCGACAGACCGAACGGTGAAGCTTTCTTT. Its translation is CATSRFDRPNGEAFF.

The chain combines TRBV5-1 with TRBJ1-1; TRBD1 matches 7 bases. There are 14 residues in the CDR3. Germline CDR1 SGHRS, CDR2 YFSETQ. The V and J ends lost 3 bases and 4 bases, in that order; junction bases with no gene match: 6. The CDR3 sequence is CASSSGTASTEAFF. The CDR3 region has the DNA TGCGCCAGCAGCTCAGGGACAGCGAGCACTGAAGCTTTCTTT.

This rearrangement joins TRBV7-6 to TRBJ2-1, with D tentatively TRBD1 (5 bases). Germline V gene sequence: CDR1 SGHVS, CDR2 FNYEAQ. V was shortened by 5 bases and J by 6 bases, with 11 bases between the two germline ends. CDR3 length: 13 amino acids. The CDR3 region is CASSARESNEQFF. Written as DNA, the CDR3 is TGTGCCAGCAGCGCCAGGGAAAGCAATGAGCAGTTCTTC.

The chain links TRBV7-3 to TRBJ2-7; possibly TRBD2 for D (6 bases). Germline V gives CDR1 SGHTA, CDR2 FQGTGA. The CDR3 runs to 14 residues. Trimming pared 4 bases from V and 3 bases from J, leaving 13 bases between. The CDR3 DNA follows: TGTGCCAGCAGCTCGCGGGGAGGCGGCTACGAGCAGTACTTC. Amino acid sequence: CASSSRGGGYEQYF.

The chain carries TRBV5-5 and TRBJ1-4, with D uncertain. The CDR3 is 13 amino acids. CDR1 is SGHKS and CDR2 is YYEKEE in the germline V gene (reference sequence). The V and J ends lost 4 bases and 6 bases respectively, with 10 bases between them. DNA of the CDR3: TGTGCCAGCAGCGGCGGGTCCGATGAAAAACTGTTTTTT. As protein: CASSGGSDEKLFF.

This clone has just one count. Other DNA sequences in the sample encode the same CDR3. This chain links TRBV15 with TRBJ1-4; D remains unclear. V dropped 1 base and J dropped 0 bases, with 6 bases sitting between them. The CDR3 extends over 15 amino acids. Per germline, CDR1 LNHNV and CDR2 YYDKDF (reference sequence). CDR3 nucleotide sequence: TGTGCCACCAGCAGAGGGGGAGCAACTAATGAAAAACTGTTTTTT. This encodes CATSRGGATNEKLFF.

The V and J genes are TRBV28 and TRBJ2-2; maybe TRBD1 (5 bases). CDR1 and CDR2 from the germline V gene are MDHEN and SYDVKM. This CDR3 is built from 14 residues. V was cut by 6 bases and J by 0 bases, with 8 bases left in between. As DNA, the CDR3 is TGTGCCAGCAGCCCCAGGGCGAACACCGGGGAGCTGTTTTTT. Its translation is CASSPRANTGELFF. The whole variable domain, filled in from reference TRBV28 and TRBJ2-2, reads DVKVTQSSRYLVKRTGEKVFLECVQDMDHENMFWYRQDPGLGLRLIYFSYDVKMKEKGDIPEGYSVSREKKERFSLILESASTNQTSMYLCASSPRANTGELFFGEGSRLTVL.

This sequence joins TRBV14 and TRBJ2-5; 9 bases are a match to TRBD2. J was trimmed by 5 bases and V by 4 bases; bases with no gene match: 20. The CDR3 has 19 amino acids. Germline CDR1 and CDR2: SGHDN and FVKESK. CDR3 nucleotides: TGTGCCAGCAGCCCCGCAGAGCTGTGGCCGCGGGAGGGCCTTGAGACCCAGTACTTC. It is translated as CASSPAELWPREGLETQYF.

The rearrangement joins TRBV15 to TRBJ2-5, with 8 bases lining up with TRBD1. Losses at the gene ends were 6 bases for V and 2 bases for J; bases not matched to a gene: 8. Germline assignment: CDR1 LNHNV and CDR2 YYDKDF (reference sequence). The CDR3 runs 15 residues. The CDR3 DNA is TGTGCCACCAGTCGTGACAGGGGCCGTCAAGAGACCCAGTACTTC. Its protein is CATSRDRGRQETQYF. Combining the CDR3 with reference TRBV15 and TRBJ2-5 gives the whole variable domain DAMVIQNPRYQVTQFGKPVTLSCSQTLNHNVMYWYQQKSSQAPKLLFHYYDKDFNNEADTPDNFQSRRPNTSFCFLDIRSPGLGDTAMYLCATSRDRGRQETQYFGPGTRLLVL.

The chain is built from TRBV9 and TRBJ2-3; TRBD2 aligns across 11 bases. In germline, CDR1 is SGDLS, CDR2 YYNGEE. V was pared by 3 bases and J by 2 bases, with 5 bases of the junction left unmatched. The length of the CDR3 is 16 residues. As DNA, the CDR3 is TGTGCCAGCAGCGGCCGACTAGCGGGGTACACAGATACGCAGTATTTT. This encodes CASSGRLAGYTDTQYF.

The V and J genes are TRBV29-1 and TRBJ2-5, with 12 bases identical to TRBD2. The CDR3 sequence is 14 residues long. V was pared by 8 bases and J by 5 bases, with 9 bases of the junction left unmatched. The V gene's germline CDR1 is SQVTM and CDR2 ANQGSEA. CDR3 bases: TGCAGCTCGTCTAGCGGGAGGGCCGGTGAGACCCAGTACTTC. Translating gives CSSSSGRAGETQYF.

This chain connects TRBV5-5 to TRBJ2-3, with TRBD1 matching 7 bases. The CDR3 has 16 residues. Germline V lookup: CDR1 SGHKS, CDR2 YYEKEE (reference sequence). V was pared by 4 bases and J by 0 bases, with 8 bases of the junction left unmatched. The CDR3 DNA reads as TGTGCCAGCAGCCCGCGAGGGACAGTTAGCACAGATACGCAGTATTTT. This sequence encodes CASSPRGTVSTDTQYF.

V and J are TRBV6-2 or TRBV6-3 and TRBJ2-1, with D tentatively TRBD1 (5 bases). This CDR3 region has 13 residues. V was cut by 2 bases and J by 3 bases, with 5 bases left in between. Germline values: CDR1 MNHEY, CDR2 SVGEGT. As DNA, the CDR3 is TGTGCCAGCAGTTACGACAGCTACAATGAGCAGTTCTTC. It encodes CASSYDSYNEQFF.

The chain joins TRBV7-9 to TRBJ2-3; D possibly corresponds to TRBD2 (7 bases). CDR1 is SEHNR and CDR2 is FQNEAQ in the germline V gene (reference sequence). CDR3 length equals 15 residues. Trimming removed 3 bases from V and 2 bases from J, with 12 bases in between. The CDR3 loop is CASSFGRGATDTQYF. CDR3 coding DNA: TGTGCCAGCAGCTTCGGCCGGGGGGCCACAGATACGCAGTATTTT.

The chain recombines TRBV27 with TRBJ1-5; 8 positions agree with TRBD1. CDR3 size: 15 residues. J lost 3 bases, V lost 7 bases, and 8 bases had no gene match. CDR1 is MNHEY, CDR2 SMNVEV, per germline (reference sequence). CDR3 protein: CASKGQGGFNQPQHF. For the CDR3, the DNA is TGTGCCAGCAAAGGACAGGGTGGATTCAATCAGCCCCAGCATTTT.

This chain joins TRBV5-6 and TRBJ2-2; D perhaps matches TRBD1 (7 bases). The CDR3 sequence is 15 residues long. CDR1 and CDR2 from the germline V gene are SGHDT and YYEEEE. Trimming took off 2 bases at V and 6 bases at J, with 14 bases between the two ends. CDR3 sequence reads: CASSLGTGEAGELFF. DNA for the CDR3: TGTGCCAGCAGCTTAGGTACAGGGGAGGCCGGGGAGCTGTTTTTT.

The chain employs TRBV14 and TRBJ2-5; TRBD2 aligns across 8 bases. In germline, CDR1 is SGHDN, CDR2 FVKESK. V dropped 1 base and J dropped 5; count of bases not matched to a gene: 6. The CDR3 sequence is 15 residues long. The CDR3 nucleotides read TGTGCCAGCAGCCAAGGACTAGCGTTTGGGGAGACCCAGTACTTC. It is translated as CASSQGLAFGETQYF.

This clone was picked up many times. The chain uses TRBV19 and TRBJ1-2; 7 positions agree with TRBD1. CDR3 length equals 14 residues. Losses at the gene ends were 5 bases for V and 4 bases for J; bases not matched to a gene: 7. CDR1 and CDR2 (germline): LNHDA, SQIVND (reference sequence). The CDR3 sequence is CASSSQGVVYGYTF. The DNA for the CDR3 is TGTGCCAGTAGTTCTCAGGGGGTCGTCTATGGCTACACCTTC.

CDR3 nucleotide sequence: TGTGCCAGCAGCTTTAGCCGGGACAGTACCTACGAGCAGTACTTC. Protein: CASSFSRDSTYEQYF. V usage is TRBV9 and J usage is TRBJ2-7, with 7 bases fitting TRBD1. The length of the CDR3 is 15 residues. Trimming removed 4 bases from V and 2 bases from J; junction bases left unmatched: 9. Germline V lookup: CDR1 SGDLS, CDR2 YYNGEE.

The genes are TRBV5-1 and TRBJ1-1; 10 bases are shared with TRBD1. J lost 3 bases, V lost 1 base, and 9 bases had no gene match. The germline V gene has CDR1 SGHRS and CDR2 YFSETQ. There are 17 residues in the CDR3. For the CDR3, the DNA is TGCGCCAGCAGCTTGTGGGGGCCCGGGACAGGGGACACTGAAGCTTTCTTT. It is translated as CASSLWGPGTGDTEAFF.

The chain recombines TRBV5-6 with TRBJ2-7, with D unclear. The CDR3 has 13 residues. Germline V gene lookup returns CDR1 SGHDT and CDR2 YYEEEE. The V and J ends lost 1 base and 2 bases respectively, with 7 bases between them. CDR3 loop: CASSLNSPYEQYF. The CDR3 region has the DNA TGTGCCAGCAGCTTGAACAGCCCCTACGAGCAGTACTTC.

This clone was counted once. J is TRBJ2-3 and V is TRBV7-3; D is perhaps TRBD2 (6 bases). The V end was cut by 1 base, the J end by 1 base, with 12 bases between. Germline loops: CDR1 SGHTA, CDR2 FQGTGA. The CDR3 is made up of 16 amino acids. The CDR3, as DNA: TGTGCCAGCAGCTTAAACGGCGGGGTGGGCACAGATACGCAGTATTTT. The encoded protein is CASSLNGGVGTDTQYF. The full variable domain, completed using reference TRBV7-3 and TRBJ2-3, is GAGVSQTPSNKVTEKGKYVELRCDPISGHTALYWYRQSLGQGPEFLIYFQGTGAADDSGLPNDRFFAVRPEGSVSTLKIQRTERGDSAVYLCASSLNGGVGTDTQYFGPGTRLTVL.

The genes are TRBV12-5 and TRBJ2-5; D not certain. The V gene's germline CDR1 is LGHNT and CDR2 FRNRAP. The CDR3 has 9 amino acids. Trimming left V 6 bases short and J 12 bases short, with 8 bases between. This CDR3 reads CASGREKYF. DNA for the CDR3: TGTGCTAGTGGCCGAGAGAAGTACTTC.

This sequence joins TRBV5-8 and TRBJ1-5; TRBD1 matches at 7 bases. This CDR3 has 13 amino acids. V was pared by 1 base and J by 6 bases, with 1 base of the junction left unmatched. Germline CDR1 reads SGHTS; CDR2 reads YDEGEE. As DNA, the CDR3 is TGTGCCAGCAGCTTGACAGGGGTTCAGCCCCAGCATTTT. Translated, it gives CASSLTGVQPQHF. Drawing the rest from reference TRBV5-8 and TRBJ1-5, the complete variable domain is EAGVTQSPTHLIKTRGQQATLRCSPISGHTSVYWYQQALGLGLQFLLWYDEGEERNRGNFPPRFSGRQFPNYSSELNVNALELEDSALYLCASSLTGVQPQHFGDGTRLSIL.

Here the CDR3 DNA reads TGTGCCAGCAGCGAGGCAGCCGGGAAGGGCGGGGAGCTGTTTTTT. Translated: CASSEAAGKGGELFF. This chain links TRBV7-3 with TRBJ2-2, with D possibly TRBD2 on 5 matching bases. This CDR3 has 15 residues. CDR1 and CDR2 (germline): SGHTA, FQGTGA. V was cut by 5 bases and J by 7 bases, with 17 bases left in between.

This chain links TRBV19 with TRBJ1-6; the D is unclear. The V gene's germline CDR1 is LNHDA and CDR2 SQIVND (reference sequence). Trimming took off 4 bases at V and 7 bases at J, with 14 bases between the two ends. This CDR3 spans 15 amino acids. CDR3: CASSTGQVINSPLHF. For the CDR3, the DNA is TGTGCCAGTAGTACTGGTCAGGTGATAAATTCACCCCTCCACTTT.